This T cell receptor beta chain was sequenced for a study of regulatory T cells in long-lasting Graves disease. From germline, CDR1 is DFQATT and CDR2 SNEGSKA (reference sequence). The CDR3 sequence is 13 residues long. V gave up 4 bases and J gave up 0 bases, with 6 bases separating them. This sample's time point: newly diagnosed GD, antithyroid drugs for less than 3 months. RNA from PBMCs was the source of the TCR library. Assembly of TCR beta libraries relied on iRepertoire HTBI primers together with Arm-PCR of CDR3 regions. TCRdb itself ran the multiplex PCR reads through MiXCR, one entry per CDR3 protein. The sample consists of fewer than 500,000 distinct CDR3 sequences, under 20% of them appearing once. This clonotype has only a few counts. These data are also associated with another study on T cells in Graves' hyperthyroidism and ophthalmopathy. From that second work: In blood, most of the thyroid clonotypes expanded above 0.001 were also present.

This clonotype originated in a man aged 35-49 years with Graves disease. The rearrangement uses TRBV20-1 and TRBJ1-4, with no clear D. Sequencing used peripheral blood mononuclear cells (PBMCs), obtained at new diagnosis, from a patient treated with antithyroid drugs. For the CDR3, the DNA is TGCAGTGCTACCCAGGCAACTAATGAAAAACTGTTTTTT. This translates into CSATQATNEKLFF.